Below are 10 T cell receptor beta chains sequenced from a single sample in a study of blood T cell repertoires in COVID-19. Libraries were prepared by immunoSEQ multiplex PCR; TCRdb keeps only in-frame clonotypes and omits some of them. The sample comprises about 87,000 clones, about 85% of which are singletons, and more than 2% rests with the top ten. Sequenced: peripheral blood. All receptors derive from a woman in her seventies with acute or convalescent COVID-19.

This chain connects TRBV7-9 to TRBJ2-7, with D possibly matching TRBD2 (5 bases). Germline loops: CDR1 SEHNR, CDR2 FQNEAQ (reference sequence). The CDR3 is 13 residues long. Trimming cost V 2 bases and J 1 base, with 6 bases left between them. In DNA, the CDR3 is TGTGCCAGCAGCTTAATAGCGTCCTACGAGCAGTACTTC. As protein: CASSLIASYEQYF. The full variable domain, its missing parts supplied by reference TRBV7-9 and TRBJ2-7, is DTGVSQNPRHKITKRGQNVTFRCDPISEHNRLYWYRQTLGQGPEFLTYFQNEAQLEKSRLLSDRFSAERPKGSFSTLEIQRTEQGDSAMYLCASSLIASYEQYFGPGTRLTVT.

V and J are TRBV5-5 and TRBJ1-1, with D possibly matching TRBD1 (5 bases). This CDR3 comprises 13 residues. Per the germline V gene, CDR1 is SGHKS and CDR2 is YYEKEE (reference sequence). Trimming removed 2 bases from V and 1 base from J, with 6 bases in between. Here the CDR3 reads CASSFGGNTEAFF. The CDR3 DNA reads as TGTGCCAGCAGCTTCGGGGGGAACACTGAAGCTTTCTTT.

This chain connects TRBV7-9 to TRBJ1-4; TRBD1 aligns across 9 bases. The germline gives CDR1 SEHNR, CDR2 FQNEAQ (reference sequence). Germline trimming cut 5 bases from V and 0 bases from J; bases unmatched to any gene: 4. The length of the CDR3 is 16 residues. The CDR3 reads CASSIWTGATNEKLFF. The CDR3, as DNA: TGTGCCAGCAGCATCTGGACAGGGGCAACTAATGAAAAACTGTTTTTT.

This sequence joins TRBV3-1 (or the pseudogene TRBV3-2) and TRBJ1-6; no clear D gene. Trimming cost V 3 bases and J 0 bases, with 9 bases left between them. CDR3 length: 16 residues. Germline CDR1 is LGHDT and CDR2 is YNNKEL (reference sequence). CDR3 bases: TGTGCCAGCAGCCACCAACAGAGCTCCTATAATTCACCCCTCCACTTT. Protein: CASSHQQSSYNSPLHF.

This clone was counted only a few times. The chain recombines TRBV5-8 with TRBJ1-4, with TRBD1 matching over 7 bases. The CDR3 is made up of 16 amino acids. J lost 0 bases, V lost 3 bases, and 5 bases had no gene match. CDR1 and CDR2 (germline): SGHTS, YDEGEE. CDR3 residues: CASSSGTVTTNEKLFF. The DNA of the CDR3 is TGTGCCAGCAGCTCCGGGACAGTGACAACTAATGAAAAACTGTTTTTT.

The chain is built from TRBV19 and TRBJ2-1, with D perhaps matching TRBD1 (6 bases). V lost 7 bases, J lost 4 bases, and 14 bases lay in between. CDR3 length equals 14 residues. Germline V gene sequence: CDR1 LNHDA, CDR2 SQIVND (reference sequence). The CDR3 DNA follows: TGTGCCAGTAAGTGGGACATAGATTACAATGAGCAGTTCTTC. Its translation is CASKWDIDYNEQFF.

As concerns this clone: Additional DNA sequences in this sample encode the identical CDR3. This chain connects TRBV6-5 to TRBJ1-3; weak D call: TRBD1 (6 bases). V lost 6 bases and J 4 bases, leaving 16 bases between the germline ends. CDR1 is MNHEY, CDR2 SVGAGI, per germline. There are 15 residues in the CDR3. CDR3 in amino acids: CASSQTGSSGNTIYF. CDR3 DNA: TGTGCCAGCAGCCAAACAGGGTCGTCAGGAAACACCATATATTTT.

The J gene is TRBJ2-7, the V gene TRBV5-1; possible D gene TRBD1, 5 bases. CDR1 is SGHRS and CDR2 is YFSETQ in the germline V gene. The CDR3 has 15 amino acids. The V gene lost 0 bases and the J gene lost 6 bases, with 16 bases spanning the gap. As DNA, the CDR3 is TGCGCCAGCAGCTTGGTTCGCTTAGGGGTGTTCGAGCAGTACTTC. Its translation is CASSLVRLGVFEQYF.

This chain connects TRBV3-1 (or the pseudogene TRBV3-2) to TRBJ2-5, with 7 bases lining up with TRBD1. The CDR3 is 13 amino acids. After removal of 3 bases from V and 5 bases from J, the junction contained 3 bases not matched to a gene. CDR1 LGHDT and CDR2 YNNKEL come from the germline V gene (reference sequence). The CDR3 sequence: CASSHVRGETQYF. The CDR3 nucleotides read TGTGCCAGCAGCCATGTCAGGGGGGAGACCCAGTACTTC.

The chain uses TRBV3-1 (or the pseudogene TRBV3-2) and TRBJ1-5, with 8 nucleotides matching TRBD1. Germline loops: CDR1 LGHDT, CDR2 YNNKEL (reference sequence). The CDR3 is made up of 15 amino acids. V was clipped by 1 base and J by 5 bases; unmatched bases: 4. CDR3 loop: CASSQGGQGHQPQHF. DNA for the CDR3: TGTGCCAGCAGCCAAGGAGGACAGGGCCATCAGCCCCAGCATTTT.